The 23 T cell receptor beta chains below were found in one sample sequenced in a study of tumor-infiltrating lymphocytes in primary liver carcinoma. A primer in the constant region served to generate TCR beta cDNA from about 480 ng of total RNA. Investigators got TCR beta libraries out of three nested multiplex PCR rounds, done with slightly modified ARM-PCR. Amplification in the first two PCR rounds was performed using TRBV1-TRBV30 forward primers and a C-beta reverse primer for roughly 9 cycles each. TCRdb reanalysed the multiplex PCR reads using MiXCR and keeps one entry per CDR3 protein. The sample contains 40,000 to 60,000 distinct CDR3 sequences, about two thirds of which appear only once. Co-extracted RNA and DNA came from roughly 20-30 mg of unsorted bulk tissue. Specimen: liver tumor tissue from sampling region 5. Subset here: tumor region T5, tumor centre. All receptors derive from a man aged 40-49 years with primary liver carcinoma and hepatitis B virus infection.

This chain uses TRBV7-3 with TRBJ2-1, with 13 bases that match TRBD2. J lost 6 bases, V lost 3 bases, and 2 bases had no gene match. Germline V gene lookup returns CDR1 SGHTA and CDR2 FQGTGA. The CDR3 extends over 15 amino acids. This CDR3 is CASSLGLAGSNEQFF. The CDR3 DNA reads TGTGCCAGCAGCTTGGGACTAGCGGGGTCCAATGAGCAGTTCTTC. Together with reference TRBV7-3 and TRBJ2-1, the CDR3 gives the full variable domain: GAGVSQTPSNKVTEKGKYVELRCDPISGHTALYWYRQSLGQGPEFLIYFQGTGAADDSGLPNDRFFAVRPEGSVSTLKIQRTERGDSAVYLCASSLGLAGSNEQFFGPGTRLTVL.

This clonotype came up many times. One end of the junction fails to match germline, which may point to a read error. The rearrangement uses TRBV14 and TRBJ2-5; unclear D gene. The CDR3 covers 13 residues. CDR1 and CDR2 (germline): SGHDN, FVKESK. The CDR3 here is CASSARHQETQYF. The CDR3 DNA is TGTGCCAGCAGCGCAAGGCACCAGGAGACCCAGTACTTC.

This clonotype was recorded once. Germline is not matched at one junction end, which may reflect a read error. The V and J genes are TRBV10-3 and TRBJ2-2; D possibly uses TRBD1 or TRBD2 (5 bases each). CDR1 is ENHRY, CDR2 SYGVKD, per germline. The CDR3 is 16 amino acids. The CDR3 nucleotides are TGTGCCATCAGTCCCTCGCCCCGCGTGGACACCGGGGAGCGGTTTTTT. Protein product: CAISPSPRVDTGERFF.

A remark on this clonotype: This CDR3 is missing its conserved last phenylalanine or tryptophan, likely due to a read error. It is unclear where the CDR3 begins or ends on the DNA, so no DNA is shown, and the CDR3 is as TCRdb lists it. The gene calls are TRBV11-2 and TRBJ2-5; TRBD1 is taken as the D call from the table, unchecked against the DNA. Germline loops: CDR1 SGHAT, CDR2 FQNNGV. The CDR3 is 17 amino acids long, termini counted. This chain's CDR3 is CASSLVSGGSRQETQYL.

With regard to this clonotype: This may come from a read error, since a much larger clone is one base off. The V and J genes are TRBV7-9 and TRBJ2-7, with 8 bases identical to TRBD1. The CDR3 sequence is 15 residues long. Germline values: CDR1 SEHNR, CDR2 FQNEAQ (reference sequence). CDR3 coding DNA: TGTGCCGGCAGCGGGCCCGGGACAGGTATTTACGAGCAGTACTTC. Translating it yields CAGSGPGTGIYEQYF.

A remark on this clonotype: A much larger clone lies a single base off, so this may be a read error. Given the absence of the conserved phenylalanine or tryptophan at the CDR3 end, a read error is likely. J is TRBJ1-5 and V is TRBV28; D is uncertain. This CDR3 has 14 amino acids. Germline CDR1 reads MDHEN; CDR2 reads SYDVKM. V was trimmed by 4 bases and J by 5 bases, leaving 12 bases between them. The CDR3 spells CASSYPIADQPQHL. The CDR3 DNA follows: TGTGCCAGCAGTTACCCGATAGCGGATCAGCCCCAGCATCTT.

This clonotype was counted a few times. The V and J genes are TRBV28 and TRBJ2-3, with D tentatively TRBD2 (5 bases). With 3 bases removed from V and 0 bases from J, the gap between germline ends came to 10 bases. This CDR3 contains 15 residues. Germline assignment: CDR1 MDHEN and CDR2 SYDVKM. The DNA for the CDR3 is TGTGCCAGCAGTTTTCGGGGATATAGCACAGATACGCAGTATTTT. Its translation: CASSFRGYSTDTQYF. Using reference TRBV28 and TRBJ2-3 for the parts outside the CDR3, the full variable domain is DVKVTQSSRYLVKRTGEKVFLECVQDMDHENMFWYRQDPGLGLRLIYFSYDVKMKEKGDIPEGYSVSREKKERFSLILESASTNQTSMYLCASSFRGYSTDTQYFGPGTRLTVL.

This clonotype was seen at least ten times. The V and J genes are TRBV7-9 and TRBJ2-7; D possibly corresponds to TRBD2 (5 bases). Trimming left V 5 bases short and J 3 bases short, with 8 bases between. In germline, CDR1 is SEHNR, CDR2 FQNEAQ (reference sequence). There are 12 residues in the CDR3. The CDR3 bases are TGTGCCAGCAGCGGACGGGACTACGAGCAGTACTTC. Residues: CASSGRDYEQYF.

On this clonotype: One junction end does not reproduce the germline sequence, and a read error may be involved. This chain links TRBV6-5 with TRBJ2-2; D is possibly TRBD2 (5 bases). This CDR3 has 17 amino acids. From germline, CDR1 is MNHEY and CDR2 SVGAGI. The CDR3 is CASSLRPHGVNTGELFF. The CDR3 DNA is TGTGCTAGCAGTCTTCGCCCACATGGAGTGAACACCGGGGAGCTGTTTTTC.

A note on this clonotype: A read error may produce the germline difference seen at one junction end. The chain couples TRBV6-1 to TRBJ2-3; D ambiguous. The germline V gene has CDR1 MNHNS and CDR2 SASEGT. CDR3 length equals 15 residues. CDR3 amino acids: CASSEGLVFTDAQYF. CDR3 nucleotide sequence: TGTGCCAGCAGTGAAGGGTTAGTGTTTACAGATGCGCAGTATTTT.

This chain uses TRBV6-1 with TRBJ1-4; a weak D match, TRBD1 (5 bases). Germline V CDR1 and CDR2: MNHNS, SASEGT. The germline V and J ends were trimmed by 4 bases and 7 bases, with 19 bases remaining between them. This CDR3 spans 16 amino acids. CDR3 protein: CASSVCTGIGGEKLFF. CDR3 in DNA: TGTGCCAGCAGTGTGTGTACGGGTATCGGGGGTGAAAAACTGTTTTTT.

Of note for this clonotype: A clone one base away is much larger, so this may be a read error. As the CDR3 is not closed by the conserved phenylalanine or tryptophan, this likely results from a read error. This CDR3 reads CASSLIAGADEQFL. The DNA of the CDR3 is TGTGCCAGCAGCTTAATAGCGGGAGCCGATGAGCAGTTCCTC. The chain carries TRBV7-9 and TRBJ2-1, with TRBD2 matching over 9 bases. Germline V lookup: CDR1 SEHNR, CDR2 FQNEAQ (reference sequence). V lost 2 bases, J lost 8 bases, and 4 bases stayed unmatched. The CDR3 is 14 amino acids.

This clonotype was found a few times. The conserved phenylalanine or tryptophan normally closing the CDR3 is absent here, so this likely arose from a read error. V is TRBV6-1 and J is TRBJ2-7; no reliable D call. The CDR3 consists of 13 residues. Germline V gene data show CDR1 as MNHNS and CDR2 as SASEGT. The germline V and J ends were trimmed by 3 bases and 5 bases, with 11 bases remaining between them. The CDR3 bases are TGTGCCAGCAGTGAGTGGGTTTTCCACGAGCAGTACTCC. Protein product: CASSEWVFHEQYS.

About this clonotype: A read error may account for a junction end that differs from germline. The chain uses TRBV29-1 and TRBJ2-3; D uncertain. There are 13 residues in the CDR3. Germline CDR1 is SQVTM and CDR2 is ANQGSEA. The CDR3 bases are TGCAACGTTGGCCCACCAGGCGCAGATACGCAGTATTTC. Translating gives CNVGPPGADTQYF.

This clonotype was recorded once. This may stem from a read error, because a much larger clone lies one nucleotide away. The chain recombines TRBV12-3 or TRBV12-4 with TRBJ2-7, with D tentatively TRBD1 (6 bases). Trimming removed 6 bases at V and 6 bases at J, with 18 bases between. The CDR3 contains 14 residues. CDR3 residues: CASRTGLTAREQYF. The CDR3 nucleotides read TGTGCCAGCAGGACAGGACTCACCGCCCGCGAGCAGTACTTC.

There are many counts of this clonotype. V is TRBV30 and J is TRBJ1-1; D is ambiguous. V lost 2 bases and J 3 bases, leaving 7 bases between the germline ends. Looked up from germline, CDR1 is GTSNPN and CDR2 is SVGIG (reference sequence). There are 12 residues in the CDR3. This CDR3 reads CAWSLADTEAFF. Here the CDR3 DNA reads TGTGCCTGGAGTCTGGCGGACACTGAAGCTTTCTTT.

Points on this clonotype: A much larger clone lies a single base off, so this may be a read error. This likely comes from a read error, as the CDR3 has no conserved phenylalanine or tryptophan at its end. The CDR3 protein is CASSPSNSEQFL. CDR3 sequence (DNA): TGTGCCAGCAGCCCTAGTAACAGTGAGCAGTTCCTC. This chain links TRBV5-4 with TRBJ2-1; D gene ambiguous. From germline, CDR1 is SGHNT and CDR2 YYREEE (reference sequence). This CDR3 spans 12 amino acids. Trimming left V 4 bases short and J 9 bases short, with 11 bases between.

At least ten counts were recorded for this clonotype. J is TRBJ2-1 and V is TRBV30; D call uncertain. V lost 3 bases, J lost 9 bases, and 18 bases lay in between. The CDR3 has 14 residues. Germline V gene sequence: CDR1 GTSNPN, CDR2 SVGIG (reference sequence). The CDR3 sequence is CAWSPPPGETEQFF. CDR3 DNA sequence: TGTGCCTGGAGCCCTCCCCCCGGAGAGACTGAGCAGTTCTTC. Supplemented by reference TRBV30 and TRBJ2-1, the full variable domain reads SQTIHQWPATLVQPVGSPLSLECTVEGTSNPNLYWYRQAAGRGLQLLFYSVGIGQISSEVPQNLSASRPQDRQFILSSKKLLLSDSGFYLCAWSPPPGETEQFFGPGTRLTVL.

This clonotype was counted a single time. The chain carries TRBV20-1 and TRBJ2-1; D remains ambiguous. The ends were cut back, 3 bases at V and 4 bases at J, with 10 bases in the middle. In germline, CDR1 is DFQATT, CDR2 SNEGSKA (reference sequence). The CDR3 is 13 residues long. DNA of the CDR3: TGCAGTGCTAGGGTTAGAGGATACAATGAGCAGTTCTTC. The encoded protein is CSARVRGYNEQFF.

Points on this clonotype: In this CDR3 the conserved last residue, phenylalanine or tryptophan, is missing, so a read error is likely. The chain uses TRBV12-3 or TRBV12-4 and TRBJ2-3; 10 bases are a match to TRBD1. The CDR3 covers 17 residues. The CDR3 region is CAGSSPEGQGRSDTQYS. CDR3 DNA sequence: TGTGCCGGCAGTTCGCCTGAGGGACAGGGGCGGTCAGATACGCAGTATTCT.

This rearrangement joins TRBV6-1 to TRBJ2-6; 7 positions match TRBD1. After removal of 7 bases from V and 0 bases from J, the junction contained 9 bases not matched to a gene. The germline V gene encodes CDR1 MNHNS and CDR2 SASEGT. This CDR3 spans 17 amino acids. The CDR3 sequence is CASTLGQKRSGANVLTF. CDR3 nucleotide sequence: TGTGCCAGCACCCTGGGACAGAAGCGCTCTGGGGCCAACGTCCTGACTTTC.

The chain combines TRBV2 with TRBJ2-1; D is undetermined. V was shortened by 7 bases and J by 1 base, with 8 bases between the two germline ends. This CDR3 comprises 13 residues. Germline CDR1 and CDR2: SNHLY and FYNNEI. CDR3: CASKAESYNEQFF. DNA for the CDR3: TGTGCCAGCAAGGCAGAATCCTACAATGAGCAGTTCTTC.

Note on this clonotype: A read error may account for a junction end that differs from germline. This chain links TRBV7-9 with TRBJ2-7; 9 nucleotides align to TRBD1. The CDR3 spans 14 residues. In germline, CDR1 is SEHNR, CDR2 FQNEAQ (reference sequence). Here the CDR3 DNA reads TGCGCCAGCAGCTTAGAGGGACAGGGCTACGAGAAGTACTTC. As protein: CASSLEGQGYEKYF.